This passage covers 29 T cell receptor beta chains from one sample sequenced in a study of T cell repertoires in cytomegalovirus infection. Each CDR3 protein is one row after TCRdb ran MiXCR on the reads. The table lists about 260,000 distinct CDR3 sequences, roughly 10% of them singletons. The sample comprised PBMCs. The receptors here all came from a human donor in good health (CMV status not recorded). Some clones in this sample may be carry-over from other donors' samples.

J is TRBJ1-6 and V is TRBV20-1, with a tentative D call TRBD1 (6 bases). The germline V gene has CDR1 DFQATT and CDR2 SNEGSKA (reference sequence). The CDR3 totals 14 residues. Trimming pared 5 bases from V and 7 bases from J, leaving 15 bases between. This CDR3 reads CSAGAQQGNSPLHF. In DNA form, the CDR3 reads TGCAGTGCTGGGGCCCAACAGGGAAATTCACCCCTCCACTTT.

This clonotype was counted ten times or more. V is TRBV7-2 and J is TRBJ2-3; D gene uncertain. CDR1 and CDR2 from the germline V gene are SGHTA and FQGNSA. Deletions cut 1 base from V and 0 bases from J, with 11 bases between. The CDR3 totals 16 residues. DNA for the CDR3: TGTGCCAGCAGCTTAGATGGCTACCCTAGCACAGATACGCAGTATTTT. This codes for CASSLDGYPSTDTQYF.

The chain combines TRBV5-1 with TRBJ2-7, with D perhaps matching TRBD2 (5 bases). The germline V and J ends were trimmed by 7 bases and 7 bases, with 12 bases remaining between them. The CDR3 has 11 amino acids. The germline V gene has CDR1 SGHRS and CDR2 YFSETQ. As DNA, the CDR3 is TGCGCCAGCGCCGGCCGGGGAGAGCAGTACTTC. Translation: CASAGRGEQYF.

This clonotype came up a few times. The genes are TRBV28 and TRBJ2-7, with a possible D match to TRBD1 (5 bases). There are 12 residues in the CDR3. Trimming stripped 5 bases from V and 2 bases from J, with 7 bases between. Germline V CDR1 and CDR2: MDHEN, SYDVKM. The DNA of the CDR3 is TGTGCCAGCAGTACGACAGCCTACGAGCAGTACTTC. Its protein product is CASSTTAYEQYF.

The chain uses TRBV12-3 or TRBV12-4 and TRBJ2-7; 8 nucleotides match TRBD2. This CDR3 comprises 13 residues. Unmatched junction bases numbered 11, after V lost 10 bases and J lost 6 bases. CDR3 nucleotides: TGTGCCACCGGGAGGGGGGATGAGCGCGAGCAGTACTTC. Encoded protein: CATGRGDEREQYF.

In regard to this clonotype: A much larger clone sits a single nucleotide away, making a read error possible. This sequence joins TRBV7-2 and TRBJ2-3; D not resolved. V was clipped by 9 bases and J by 4 bases, with 17 bases between them. The CDR3 length is 14 residues. Germline CDR1 SGHTA, CDR2 FQGNSA. The CDR3 coding sequence is TGTGCCAGAAGCCCAAGCCTCCCCCCAGATACGCAGTATTTT. It encodes CARSPSLPPDTQYF. Full variable domain (remainder filled in from reference TRBV7-2 and TRBJ2-3): GAGVSQSPSNKVTEKGKDVELRCDPISGHTALYWYRQSLGQGLEFLIYFQGNSAPDKSGLPSDRFSAERTGGSVSTLTIQRTQQEDSAVYLCARSPSLPPDTQYFGPGTRLTVL.

The chain couples TRBV20-1 to TRBJ2-2; D not certain. The germline CDR1 and CDR2 sequences are DFQATT and SNEGSKA (reference sequence). Trimming took off 6 bases at V and 5 bases at J, with 7 bases between the two ends. There are 11 residues in the CDR3. CDR3 nucleotide sequence: TGCAGTGCACAACGTACCGGGGAGCTGTTTTTT. It yields the protein CSAQRTGELFF.

This clonotype occurred many times. The chain uses TRBV12-5 and TRBJ2-7, with 11 bases fitting TRBD1. CDR3 length equals 17 residues. The V segment lost 2 bases and the J segment 0 bases; nucleotides outside the gene matches: 6. Germline V gene data show CDR1 as LGHNT and CDR2 as FRNRAP. CDR3 DNA sequence: TGTGCTAGTGGTTTGTCACAAGGACAGGGGGCCTCCTACGAGCAGTACTTC. Protein: CASGLSQGQGASYEQYF.

This clonotype occurred many times. The chain is built from TRBV7-2 and TRBJ1-4; D may be TRBD1 (6 bases). The CDR3 has 14 residues. Germline loops: CDR1 SGHTA, CDR2 FQGNSA. V was cut by 6 bases and J by 5 bases, with 13 bases left in between. The CDR3 DNA reads TGTGCCAGCAGGAGGGGGTCCTCCAATGAAAAACTGTTTTTT. As protein: CASRRGSSNEKLFF.

This clonotype was seen many times. The CDR3 is CASRGQGSSTSSGANVLTF. CDR3 sequence (DNA): TGTGCCAGCAGAGGACAGGGGAGCTCGACAAGCTCTGGGGCCAACGTCCTGACTTTC. The chain combines TRBV7-2 with TRBJ2-6; 9 positions agree with TRBD1. This CDR3 has 19 amino acids. After removal of 6 bases from V and 0 bases from J, the junction contained 12 bases not matched to a gene. Germline CDR1 and CDR2: SGHTA and FQGNSA. Full variable domain (rest looked up from reference TRBV7-2 and TRBJ2-6): GAGVSQSPSNKVTEKGKDVELRCDPISGHTALYWYRQSLGQGLEFLIYFQGNSAPDKSGLPSDRFSAERTGGSVSTLTIQRTQQEDSAVYLCASRGQGSSTSSGANVLTFGAGSRLTVL.

The V call is TRBV20-1, the J call TRBJ1-1, with a tentative D call TRBD1 (6 bases). Germline V gives CDR1 DFQATT, CDR2 SNEGSKA (reference sequence). This CDR3 has 14 amino acids. V shed 3 bases and J shed 3 bases, with 14 bases lying between them. CDR3 loop: CSARKGGADTEAFF. CDR3 DNA sequence: TGCAGTGCTAGGAAAGGGGGAGCCGACACTGAAGCTTTCTTT.

This clonotype was observed a few times. The chain is built from TRBV20-1 and TRBJ1-5; 8 positions match TRBD1. The CDR3 totals 14 residues. Germline CDR1 is DFQATT and CDR2 is SNEGSKA (reference sequence). The trim removed 4 bases at V and 4 bases at J, leaving 6 bases unmatched. DNA of the CDR3: TGCAGTGCTATCCCGGGACAGGCTAATCAGCCCCAGCATTTT. As protein: CSAIPGQANQPQHF.

The genes are TRBV29-1 and TRBJ2-5; 11 bases map to TRBD2. This CDR3 has 15 amino acids. From germline, CDR1 is SQVTM and CDR2 ANQGSEA. The V gene end was trimmed by 4 bases and the J gene end by 0 bases; junction bases not matched to a gene: 4. The DNA for the CDR3 is TGCAGCGTTGGACTAGCGGGGACGTACCAAGAGACCCAGTACTTC. Translation: CSVGLAGTYQETQYF.

This clonotype occurred many times. The rearrangement uses TRBV28 and TRBJ2-5, with 9 nucleotides matching TRBD2. This CDR3 has 18 residues. Germline V gives CDR1 MDHEN, CDR2 SYDVKM. Trimming at V came to 2 bases and at J to 0 bases, leaving 10 bases not matched to a gene. CDR3 DNA: TGTGCCAGCAGTTTACCTCAACTGCTAGCGGGATACCAAGAGACCCAGTACTTC. Protein sequence: CASSLPQLLAGYQETQYF. Full variable domain (missing parts from reference TRBV28 and TRBJ2-5): DVKVTQSSRYLVKRTGEKVFLECVQDMDHENMFWYRQDPGLGLRLIYFSYDVKMKEKGDIPEGYSVSREKKERFSLILESASTNQTSMYLCASSLPQLLAGYQETQYFGPGTRLLVL.

The sample holds a few counts of this clonotype. The chain is built from TRBV20-1 and TRBJ1-5; 9 positions agree with TRBD1. J gave up 7 bases and V 0 bases, and 13 bases lay outside the gene matches. CDR1 DFQATT and CDR2 SNEGSKA come from the germline V gene (reference sequence). This CDR3 is built from 17 residues. The CDR3 here is CSARDKKGQGPRQPQHF. CDR3 bases: TGCAGTGCTAGAGATAAAAAAGGACAGGGGCCGAGACAGCCCCAGCATTTT.

This clonotype occurred many times. In DNA, the CDR3 is TGTGCCAGCAGCAGGAGGACAGGGGAGTACGAGCAGTACTTC. Amino acids: CASSRRTGEYEQYF. The V call is TRBV7-2, the J call TRBJ2-7, with 9 bases matching TRBD1. The CDR3 is 14 amino acids. Germline V gives CDR1 SGHTA, CDR2 FQGNSA. J was trimmed by 4 bases and V by 5 bases; bases with no gene match: 6.

This clonotype was recorded many times. The chain combines TRBV7-9 with TRBJ2-1; 11 positions match TRBD1. This CDR3 is built from 15 residues. Germline V gene lookup returns CDR1 SEHNR and CDR2 FQNEAQ (reference sequence). V dropped 5 bases and J dropped 8; count of bases not matched to a gene: 8. The CDR3: CASSDTGQGVHEQFF. The CDR3 DNA reads TGTGCCAGCAGCGACACGGGACAGGGGGTCCATGAGCAGTTCTTC.

This clonotype has at least ten counts. The chain carries TRBV6-2 or TRBV6-3 and TRBJ1-1, with D maybe TRBD1 (6 bases). Trimming stripped 5 bases from V and 4 bases from J, with 20 bases between. The germline gives CDR1 MNHEY, CDR2 SVGEGT. CDR3 length: 16 residues. This CDR3 reads CASSHRRGEVSTEAFF. CDR3 nucleotide sequence: TGTGCCAGCAGTCACCGGAGGGGGGAGGTTAGCACTGAAGCTTTCTTT.

This clonotype was found many times. The chain combines TRBV29-1 with TRBJ2-2; D is perhaps TRBD1 or TRBD2 (5 bases each). This CDR3 contains 15 residues. Trimming shortened V by 6 bases and J by 6 bases, and 20 bases separated the two germline ends. CDR1 is SQVTM and CDR2 is ANQGSEA in the germline V gene. The CDR3 spells CSVIHGTVDAGELFF. The DNA for the CDR3 is TGCAGCGTCATTCATGGGACGGTTGATGCCGGGGAGCTGTTTTTT.

This clonotype was seen only a few times. V gene TRBV29-1 combines with J gene TRBJ2-7; 8 nucleotides match TRBD1. The V segment lost 0 bases and the J segment 6 bases; nucleotides outside the gene matches: 10. CDR1 is SQVTM and CDR2 is ANQGSEA in the germline V gene. CDR3 length: 15 residues. CDR3 in amino acids: CSVEDGRTGLSEQYF. The CDR3 DNA follows: TGCAGCGTTGAAGACGGCCGGACAGGGCTGTCCGAGCAGTACTTC.

In its sample, this clonotype was seen a few times. This chain uses TRBV18 with TRBJ2-5, with unresolved D. The germline CDR1 and CDR2 sequences are KGHSH and LQKENI. V was pared by 3 bases and J by 2 bases, with 10 bases between. The CDR3 covers 14 residues. For the CDR3, the DNA is TGTGCCAGCTCACCGAGAACAGTTCAAGAGACCCAGTACTTC. This sequence encodes CASSPRTVQETQYF.

There are many counts of this clonotype. This chain uses TRBV11-3 with TRBJ2-7; the match to TRBD2 covers 10 bases. Germline CDR1 is SGHNT and CDR2 is YENEEA. Losses at the gene ends were 4 bases for V and 5 bases for J; bases not matched to a gene: 5. The CDR3 sequence is 14 residues long. CDR3 loop: CASSYSGRMNEQYF. In nucleotides, the CDR3 is TGTGCCAGCAGCTATAGCGGGAGGATGAACGAGCAGTACTTC.

The J gene is TRBJ2-2, the V gene TRBV7-4, with a tentative D call TRBD2 (5 bases). Germline assignment: CDR1 SGHVT and CDR2 SQSDAQ. V gave up 0 bases and J gave up 4 bases, with 6 bases separating them. This CDR3 has 14 amino acids. CDR3 protein: CASSLASVTGELFF. CDR3 DNA: TGTGCCAGCAGCTTAGCTAGCGTCACCGGGGAGCTGTTTTTT.

The chain joins TRBV29-1 to TRBJ2-3; 8 bases are shared with TRBD2. The CDR3 contains 20 residues. Germline V lookup: CDR1 SQVTM, CDR2 ANQGSEA. V shed 0 bases and J 0 bases; nucleotides not matched to a gene: 17. CDR3 coding DNA: TGCAGCGTTGAAGAAAGGAGAGGGAAGACTAGCGCGTTTAGCACAGATACGCAGTATTTT. Translated, it gives CSVEERRGKTSAFSTDTQYF.

This clonotype was seen repeatedly, ten times or more. The chain couples TRBV11-1 to TRBJ1-2; D perhaps matches TRBD1 (5 bases). Germline V lookup: CDR1 SGHAT, CDR2 FQDESV (reference sequence). V gave up 7 bases and J gave up 8 bases, with 14 bases separating them. This CDR3 has 12 residues. CDR3 coding DNA: TGTGCCAGCACTTCAGGGACTCGAGGCTACACCTTC. Translation: CASTSGTRGYTF.

The DNA of the CDR3 is TGTGCCAGCAGCTTAGCCCCGATCTCGGACGAGCAGTACTTC. It specifies CASSLAPISDEQYF. The V and J genes are TRBV7-8 and TRBJ2-7, with D unresolved. CDR1 and CDR2 from the germline V gene are SGHVS and FQNEAQ. The CDR3 has 14 amino acids. V was clipped by 0 bases and J by 5 bases, with 11 bases between them.

This clonotype was recorded many times. The chain couples TRBV7-2 to TRBJ1-1; D is ambiguous. Germline lookup yields CDR1 SGHTA and CDR2 FQGNSA. V was cut by 5 bases and J by 0 bases, with 7 bases left in between. This CDR3 contains 13 residues. CDR3 region: CASSVTMNTEAFF. The CDR3 bases are TGTGCCAGCAGCGTAACCATGAACACTGAAGCTTTCTTT.

This clonotype was counted at least ten times. The chain couples TRBV7-2 to TRBJ2-6; 12 bases map to TRBD1. In germline, CDR1 is SGHTA, CDR2 FQGNSA. Unmatched junction bases numbered 5, after V lost 5 bases and J lost 0 bases. This CDR3 spans 18 amino acids. Written as DNA, the CDR3 is TGTGCCAGCAGCCCGGGGACAGGGGGCGTCTCTGGGGCCAACGTCCTGACTTTC. Translation gives CASSPGTGGVSGANVLTF. Drawing the rest from reference TRBV7-2 and TRBJ2-6, the complete variable domain is GAGVSQSPSNKVTEKGKDVELRCDPISGHTALYWYRQSLGQGLEFLIYFQGNSAPDKSGLPSDRFSAERTGGSVSTLTIQRTQQEDSAVYLCASSPGTGGVSGANVLTFGAGSRLTVL.

This clonotype was seen many times. The chain joins TRBV2 to TRBJ1-5, with a tentative D call TRBD1 (6 bases). CDR1 and CDR2 from the germline V gene are SNHLY and FYNNEI. The CDR3 runs to 16 residues. The V gene lost 5 bases and the J gene lost 3 bases, with 17 bases spanning the gap. The chain's CDR3 is CASSLQGALLNQPQHF. CDR3 coding DNA: TGTGCCAGCAGTCTACAGGGAGCTCTACTCAATCAGCCCCAGCATTTT.